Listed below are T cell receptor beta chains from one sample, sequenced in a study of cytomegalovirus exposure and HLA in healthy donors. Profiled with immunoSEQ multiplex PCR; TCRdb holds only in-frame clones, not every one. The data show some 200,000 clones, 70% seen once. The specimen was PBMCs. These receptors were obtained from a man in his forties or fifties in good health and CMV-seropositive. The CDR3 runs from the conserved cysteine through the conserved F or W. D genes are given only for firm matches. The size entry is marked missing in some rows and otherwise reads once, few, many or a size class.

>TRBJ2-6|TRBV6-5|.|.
CASSYTLSGANVLTF
TGTGCCAGCAGTTATACTCTGTCTGGGGCCAACGTCCTGACTTTC
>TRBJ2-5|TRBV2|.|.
CASSDPTGWGQETQYF
TGTGCCAGCAGTGACCCTACAGGGTGGGGGCAAGAGACCCAGTACTTC
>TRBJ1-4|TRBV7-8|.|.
CASSPSGVEDEKLFF
TGTGCCAGCAGCCCGTCGGGTGTAGAGGATGAAAAACTGTTTTTT
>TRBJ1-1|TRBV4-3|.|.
CASSQDTRGVGLGNTEAFF
TGCGCCAGCAGCCAAGATACTCGGGGGGTGGGGCTAGGGAACACTGAAGCTTTCTTT
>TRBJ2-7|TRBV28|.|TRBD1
CASSSGTVGREQYF
TGTGCCAGCAGTTCCGGGACAGTGGGTCGCGAGCAGTACTTC
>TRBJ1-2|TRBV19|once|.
CASSRAEGYGYTF
TGTGCCAGTAGTAGGGCAGAAGGCTATGGCTACACCTTC
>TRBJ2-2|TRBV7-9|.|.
CASNPRGTDTGELFF
TGTGCCAGCAACCCCCGCGGGACAGACACCGGGGAGCTGTTTTTT
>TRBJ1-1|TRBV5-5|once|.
CASSLSSYGQLNTEAFF
TGTGCCAGCAGCTTGTCATCTTATGGACAGTTGAACACTGAAGCTTTCTTT
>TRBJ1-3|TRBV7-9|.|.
CASSFSGKASDTIYF
TGTGCCAGCAGCTTTTCAGGGAAGGCGTCCGACACCATATATTTT
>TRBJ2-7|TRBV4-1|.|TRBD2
CASSQVAGDYEQYF
TGCGCCAGCAGCCAAGTAGCGGGGGACTACGAGCAGTACTTC
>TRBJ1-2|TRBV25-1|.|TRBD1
CASSESRGLGYTF
TGTGCCAGCAGTGAATCGAGGGGGCTCGGCTACACCTTC
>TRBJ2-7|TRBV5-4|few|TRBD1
CASSLDRGSSEEQYF
TGTGCCAGCAGCCTCGACAGGGGCTCTTCGGAGGAGCAGTACTTC
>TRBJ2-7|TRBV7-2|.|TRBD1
CASSRDQGADEQYF
TGTGCCAGCAGCCGAGACCAGGGGGCGGACGAGCAGTACTTC
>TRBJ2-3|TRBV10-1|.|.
CASSERDTKSTDTQYF
TGCGCCAGCAGTGAGAGGGACACGAAATCCACAGATACGCAGTATTTT
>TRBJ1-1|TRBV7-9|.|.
CASRSGIPPTEAFF
TGTGCCAGCAGGTCAGGGATCCCCCCCACTGAAGCTTTCTTT
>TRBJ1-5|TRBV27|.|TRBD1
CASSRDRISNQPQHF
TGTGCCAGCAGCAGGGACAGGATTAGCAATCAGCCCCAGCATTTT
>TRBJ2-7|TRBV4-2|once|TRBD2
CASSQGGEREQYF
TGTGCCAGCAGCCAGGGGGGGGAAAGGGAGCAGTACTTC
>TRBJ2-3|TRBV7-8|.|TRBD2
CASSLRTSGGTDTQYF
TGTGCCAGCAGCCTAAGGACTAGCGGGGGGACAGATACGCAGTATTTT
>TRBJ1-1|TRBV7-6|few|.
CASSLDGATEAFF
TGTGCCAGCAGCTTAGACGGAGCCACTGAAGCTTTCTTT